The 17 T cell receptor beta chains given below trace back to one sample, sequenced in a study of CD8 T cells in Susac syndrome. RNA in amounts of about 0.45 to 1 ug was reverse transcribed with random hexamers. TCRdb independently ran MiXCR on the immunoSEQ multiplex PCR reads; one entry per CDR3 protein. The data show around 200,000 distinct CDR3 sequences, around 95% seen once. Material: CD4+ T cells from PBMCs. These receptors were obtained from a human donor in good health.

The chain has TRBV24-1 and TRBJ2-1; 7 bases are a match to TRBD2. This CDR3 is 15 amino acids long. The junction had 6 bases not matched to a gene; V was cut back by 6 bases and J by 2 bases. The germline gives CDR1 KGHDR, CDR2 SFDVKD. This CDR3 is CATSSGGATYNEQFF. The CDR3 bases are TGTGCCACCAGTTCGGGGGGAGCGACCTACAATGAGCAGTTCTTC.

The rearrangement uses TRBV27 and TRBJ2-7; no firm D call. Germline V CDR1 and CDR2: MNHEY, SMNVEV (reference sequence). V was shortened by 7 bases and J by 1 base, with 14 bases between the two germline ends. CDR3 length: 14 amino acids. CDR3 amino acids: CASKGRPNSYEQYV. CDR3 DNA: TGTGCCAGCAAAGGGCGGCCGAATTCCTACGAGCAGTACGTC.

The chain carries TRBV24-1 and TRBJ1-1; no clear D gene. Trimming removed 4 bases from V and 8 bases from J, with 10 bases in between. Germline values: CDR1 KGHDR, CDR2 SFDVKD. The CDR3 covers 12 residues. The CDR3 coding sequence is TGTGCCACCAGTGACTCAACCGGCGAAGCTTTCTTT. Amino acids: CATSDSTGEAFF.

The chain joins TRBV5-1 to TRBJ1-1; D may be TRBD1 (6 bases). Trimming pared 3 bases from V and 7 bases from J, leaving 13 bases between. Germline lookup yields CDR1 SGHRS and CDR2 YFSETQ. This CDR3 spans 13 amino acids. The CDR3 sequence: CASSSNLDSEAFF. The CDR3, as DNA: TGCGCCAGCAGCTCTAACCTGGACAGTGAAGCTTTCTTT.

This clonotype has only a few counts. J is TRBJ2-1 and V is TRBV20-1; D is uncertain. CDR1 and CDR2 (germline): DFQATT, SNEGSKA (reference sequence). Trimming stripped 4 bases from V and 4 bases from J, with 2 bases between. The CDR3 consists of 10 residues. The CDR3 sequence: CSATYNEQFF. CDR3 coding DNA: TGCAGTGCTACGTACAATGAGCAGTTCTTC.

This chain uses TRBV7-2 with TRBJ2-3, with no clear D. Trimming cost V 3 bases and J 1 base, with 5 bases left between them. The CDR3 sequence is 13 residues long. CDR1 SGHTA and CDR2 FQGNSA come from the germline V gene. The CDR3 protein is CASSFARTDTQYF. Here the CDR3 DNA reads TGTGCCAGCAGCTTCGCGCGCACAGATACGCAGTATTTT.

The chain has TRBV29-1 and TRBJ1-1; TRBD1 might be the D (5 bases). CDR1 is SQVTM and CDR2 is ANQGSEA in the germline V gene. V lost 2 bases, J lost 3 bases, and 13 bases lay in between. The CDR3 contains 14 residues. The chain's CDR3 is CSVEPQGWDTEAFF. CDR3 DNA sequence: TGCAGCGTTGAACCCCAGGGTTGGGACACTGAAGCTTTCTTT.

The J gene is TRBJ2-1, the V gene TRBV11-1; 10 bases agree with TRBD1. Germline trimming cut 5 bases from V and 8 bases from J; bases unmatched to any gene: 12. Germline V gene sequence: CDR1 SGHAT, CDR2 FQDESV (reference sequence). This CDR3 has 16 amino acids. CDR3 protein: CASSLLPGQGIHEQFF. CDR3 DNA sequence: TGTGCCAGCAGCCTACTTCCGGGACAGGGGATCCATGAGCAGTTCTTC.

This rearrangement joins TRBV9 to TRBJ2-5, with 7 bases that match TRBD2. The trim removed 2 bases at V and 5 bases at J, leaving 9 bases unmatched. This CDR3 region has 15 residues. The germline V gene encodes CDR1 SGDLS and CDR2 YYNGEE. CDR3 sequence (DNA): TGTGCCAGCAGCGTTCAAGGGGAGGGCGATGAGACCCAGTACTTC. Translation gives CASSVQGEGDETQYF.

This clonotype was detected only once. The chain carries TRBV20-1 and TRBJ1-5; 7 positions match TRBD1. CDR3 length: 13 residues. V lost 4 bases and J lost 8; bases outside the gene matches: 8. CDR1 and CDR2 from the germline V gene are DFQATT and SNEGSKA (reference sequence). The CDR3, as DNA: TGCAGTGCTATGAGGGGGCGAATCGAGCCCCAGCATTTT. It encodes CSAMRGRIEPQHF.

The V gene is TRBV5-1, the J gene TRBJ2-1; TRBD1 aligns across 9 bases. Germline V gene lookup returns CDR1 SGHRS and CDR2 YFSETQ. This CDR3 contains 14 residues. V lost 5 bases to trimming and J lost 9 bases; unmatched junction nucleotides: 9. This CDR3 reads CASSSGTGQGEQFF. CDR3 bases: TGCGCCAGCAGTTCCGGGACAGGGCAGGGTGAGCAGTTCTTC.

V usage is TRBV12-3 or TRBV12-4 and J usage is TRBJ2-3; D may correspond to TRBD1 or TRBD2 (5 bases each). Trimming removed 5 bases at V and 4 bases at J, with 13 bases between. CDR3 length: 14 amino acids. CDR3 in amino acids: CASSKRQGADTQYF. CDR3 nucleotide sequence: TGTGCCAGCAGTAAGCGCCAGGGAGCAGATACGCAGTATTTT.

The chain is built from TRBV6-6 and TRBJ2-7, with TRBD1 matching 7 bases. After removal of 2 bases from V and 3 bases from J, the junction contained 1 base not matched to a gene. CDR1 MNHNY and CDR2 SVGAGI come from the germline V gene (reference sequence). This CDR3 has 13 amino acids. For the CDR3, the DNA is TGTGCCAGCAGTTACCAGGGGGACTACGAGCAGTACGTC. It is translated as CASSYQGDYEQYV.

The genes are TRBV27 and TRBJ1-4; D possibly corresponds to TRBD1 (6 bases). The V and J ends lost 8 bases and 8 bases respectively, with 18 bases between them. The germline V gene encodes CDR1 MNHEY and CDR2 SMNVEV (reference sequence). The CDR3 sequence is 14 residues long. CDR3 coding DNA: TGTGCCAGCGCCTACTCCGGACAGATCGAAAAACTGTTTTTT. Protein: CASAYSGQIEKLFF. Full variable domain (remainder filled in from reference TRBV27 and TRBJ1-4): EAQVTQNPRYLITVTGKKLTVTCSQNMNHEYMSWYRQDPGLGLRQIYYSMNVEVTDKGDVPEGYKVSRKEKRNFPLILESPSPNQTSLYFCASAYSGQIEKLFFGSGTQLSVL.

The CDR3 nucleotides read TGCAGTGCTAGAGGGTTTGACGAGCAGTACGTC. Translation gives CSARGFDEQYV. J is TRBJ2-7 and V is TRBV20-1; D is ambiguous. CDR3 size: 11 residues. The germline CDR1 and CDR2 sequences are DFQATT and SNEGSKA (reference sequence). V dropped 1 base and J dropped 5 bases, with 6 bases sitting between them.

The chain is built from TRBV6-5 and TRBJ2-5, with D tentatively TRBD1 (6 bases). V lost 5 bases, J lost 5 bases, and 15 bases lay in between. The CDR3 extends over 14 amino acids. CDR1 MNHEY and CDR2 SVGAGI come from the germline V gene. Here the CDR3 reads CASSARQAGETQYF. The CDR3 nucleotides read TGTGCCAGCAGTGCTCGACAGGCTGGGGAGACCCAGTACTTC.

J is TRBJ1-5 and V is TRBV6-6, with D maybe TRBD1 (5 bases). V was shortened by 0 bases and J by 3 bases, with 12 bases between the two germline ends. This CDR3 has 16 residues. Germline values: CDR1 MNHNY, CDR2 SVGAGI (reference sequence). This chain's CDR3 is CASSYSYRPDNQPQHF. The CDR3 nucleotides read TGTGCCAGCAGTTACTCGTACAGGCCCGACAATCAGCCCCAGCATTTT.